The TCR beta chain under discussion was sequenced for a study of response to subunit inactivated influenza vaccine (dated by TCRdb to the late 2010s). Some background on the complete study: The study used deep quantitative T cell receptor repertoire profiling to track responses to a trivalent subunit inactivated influenza vaccine. On the study overall, not on this receptor specifically: The authors suggested that each seasonal influenza vaccination may recruit only a limited number of new T cells.

Trimming takes 3 bases from V and 7 bases from J, and the germline ends sit 12 bases apart. The CDR3, from cysteine to phenylalanine, totals 14 residues. Only the CDR3 DNA stays, 42 bases, in frame from base 1. The library was obtained by RT-PCR. The run used an Illumina HiSeq 2500. TCRdb ran its own pipeline on the public reads, namely fastp trimming at Q25 and MiXCR clone calling, and kept in-frame beta chains. Here each entry gathers all rows of one CDR3 protein and keeps the most common genes and DNA. Recorded for this sample are a few hundred thousand distinct CDR3 sequences; around 13% of them occurred a single time. The ten largest make up over 8.5% of the sample. This clonotype occurred a few times. Its antigen is currently not known. No base quality values were provided; no much bigger clone lies one nucleotide off.

The chain uses TRBV12-3 or TRBV12-4 and TRBJ2-2, with TRBD2 as a weak D call on 5 bases. Sequencing was performed on PBMCs from blood, taken 12 days after vaccination. This receptor was obtained from a man aged 45 to 65 who received an inactivated influenza vaccine. Donor details come from another sample of the same person, matched by shared clones. The encoded CDR3 is CASSLKPGNGELFF. The DNA is as follows: TGTGCCAGCAGTTTGAAACCGGGAAACGGGGAGCTGTTTTTT.